The source of this T cell receptor beta chain is a study of cytomegalovirus exposure and HLA in healthy donors. As for this clone: No antigen is known for it.

Use of 60 Vbeta and 13 Jbeta primers characterized the PCR. The assay was immunoSEQ multiplex PCR, and TCRdb's table has in-frame clones only and misses some. In the table there are 250,000 to 350,000 clones, about nine tenths of which are singletons. General study results and limits: Analysis was carried out at a later point, and it linked a missense DCLRE1C variant to TCR beta V- and J-gene trimming. Reported results showed that the classifier diagnosed cytomegalovirus status with high specificity and sensitivity. Later, an analysis showed that TCR beta chains associated with HLA were more clonally expanded than others that were equally common.

The receptor comes from a man aged 35 to 55 in good health and CMV-seropositive. Sequencing input: PBMCs.

The CDR3 bases are TGTGCCAGCAGCTTAGGGACAGGGCGAAACTACGAGCAGTACTTC. Translated: CASSLGTGRNYEQYF. The gene calls are TRBV7-9 and TRBJ2-7; 8 bases line up with TRBD1. Per the germline V gene, CDR1 is SEHNR and CDR2 is FQNEAQ (reference sequence). J lost 3 bases, V lost 1 base, and 5 bases had no gene match. This CDR3 is built from 15 residues.